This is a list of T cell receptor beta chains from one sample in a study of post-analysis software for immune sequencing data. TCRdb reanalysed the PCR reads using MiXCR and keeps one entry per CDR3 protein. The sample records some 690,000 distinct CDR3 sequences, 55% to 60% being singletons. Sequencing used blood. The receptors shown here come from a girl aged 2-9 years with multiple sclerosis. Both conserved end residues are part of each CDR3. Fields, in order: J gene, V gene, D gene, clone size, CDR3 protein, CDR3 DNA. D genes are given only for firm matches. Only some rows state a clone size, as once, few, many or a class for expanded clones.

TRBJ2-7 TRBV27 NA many CASSSPGLGYEQYF TGTGCCAGCAGTTCCCCGGGCCTCGGGTACGAGCAGTACTTC
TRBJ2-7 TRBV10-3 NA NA CAVTEGLTYEQYF TGTGCCGTCACCGAGGGCCTTACCTACGAGCAGTACTTC
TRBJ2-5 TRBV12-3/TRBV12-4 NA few CASSSTGGPETQYF TGTGCCAGCAGCTCGACGGGGGGCCCAGAGACCCAGTACTTC
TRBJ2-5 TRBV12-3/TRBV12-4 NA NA CASRDGLSEETQYF TGTGCCAGCCGCGACGGACTATCCGAAGAGACCCAGTACTTC
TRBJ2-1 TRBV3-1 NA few CASTKEPTGASYNEQFF TGTGCCAGCACCAAAGAGCCCACGGGAGCATCCTACAATGAGCAGTTCTTC
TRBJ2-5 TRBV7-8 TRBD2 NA CASSLERGRQETQYF TGTGCCAGCAGCTTAGAGCGGGGGAGACAAGAGACCCAGTACTTC
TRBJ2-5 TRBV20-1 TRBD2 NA CSGAGEAGETQYF TGCAGTGGGGCGGGAGAAGCCGGAGAGACCCAGTACTTC
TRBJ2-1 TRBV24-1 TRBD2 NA CATSDAGTSSYNEQFF TGTGCCACCAGTGACGCCGGGACTAGCTCCTACAATGAGCAGTTCTTC
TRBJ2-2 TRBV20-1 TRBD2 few CSARTSGDTGELFF TGCAGTGCTAGGACTAGCGGAGACACCGGGGAGCTGTTTTTT
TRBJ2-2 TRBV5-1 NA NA CASSLDGASAGELFF TGCGCCAGCAGCTTGGACGGGGCGTCGGCCGGGGAGCTGTTTTTT
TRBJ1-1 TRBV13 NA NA CASSLDKWDNTEAFF TGTGCCAGCAGCTTAGATAAGTGGGACAACACTGAAGCTTTCTTT
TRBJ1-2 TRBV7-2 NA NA CASSLVARVNYGYTF TGTGCCAGCAGCTTAGTCGCCAGGGTCAACTATGGCTACACCTTC
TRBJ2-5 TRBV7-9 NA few CASSPHPLTSQETQYF TGTGCCAGCAGCCCCCACCCCTTGACTAGCCAAGAGACCCAGTACTTC
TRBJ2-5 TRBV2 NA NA CASSVTPSRLETQYF TGTGCCAGCAGTGTAACCCCGAGCCGCCTAGAGACCCAGTACTTC
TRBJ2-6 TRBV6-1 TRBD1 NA CASLGQAISGANVLTF TGTGCCAGCCTGGGACAGGCCATCTCTGGGGCCAACGTCCTGACTTTC
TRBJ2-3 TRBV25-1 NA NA CASQTKGSPDTQYF TGTGCCAGTCAGACAAAGGGGTCCCCAGATACGCAGTATTTT
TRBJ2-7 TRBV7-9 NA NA CASSLIGDEQYF TGTGCCAGCAGCTTAATCGGGGACGAGCAGTACTTC
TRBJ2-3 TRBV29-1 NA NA CSVVKQWPTDTQYF TGCAGCGTGGTGAAACAGTGGCCGACAGATACGCAGTATTTT
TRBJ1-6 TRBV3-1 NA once CASSQRRNGYSPLHF TGTGCCAGCAGCCAACGGAGGAATGGGTACTCACCCCTCCACTTT
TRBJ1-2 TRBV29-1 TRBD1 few CSVVRDRGQGYTF TGCAGCGTTGTCCGGGACAGGGGGCAAGGCTACACCTTC
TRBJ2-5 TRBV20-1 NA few CSASSPLRGAQETQYF TGCAGTGCTAGTTCCCCTCTTAGGGGGGCCCAAGAGACCCAGTACTTC
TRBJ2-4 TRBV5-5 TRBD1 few CASSPGQGYGDIQYF TGTGCCAGCAGCCCGGGACAGGGATATGGAGACATTCAGTACTTC
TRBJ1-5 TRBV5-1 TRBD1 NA CASSFGTGDQPQHF TGCGCCAGCAGCTTTGGGACAGGGGATCAGCCCCAGCATTTT
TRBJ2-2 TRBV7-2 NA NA CASRRQESPGELFF TGTGCCAGCCGCCGACAGGAGAGCCCCGGGGAGCTGTTTTTT
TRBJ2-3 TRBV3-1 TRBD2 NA CASSQDLRGRNTQYF TGTGCCAGCAGCCAAGATTTGCGGGGGAGAAATACGCAGTATTTT
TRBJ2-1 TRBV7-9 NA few CASSLLWANEQFF TGTGCCAGCAGCTTACTCTGGGCCAATGAGCAGTTCTTC
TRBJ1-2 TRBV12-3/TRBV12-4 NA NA CASSNQGYGYTF TGTGCCAGCAGTAACCAGGGCTATGGCTACACCTTC
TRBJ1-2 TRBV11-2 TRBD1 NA CASSWGTGGAYGYTF TGTGCCAGCAGCTGGGGGACAGGGGGCGCCTATGGCTACACCTTC
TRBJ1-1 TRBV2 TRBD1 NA CASSVPKGTALNTEAFF TGTGCCAGCAGTGTCCCGAAGGGGACAGCGTTGAACACTGAAGCTTTCTTT
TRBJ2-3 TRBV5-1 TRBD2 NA CASSQGLAARPDTQYF TGCGCCAGCAGCCAAGGCCTAGCGGCCCGCCCAGATACGCAGTATTTT
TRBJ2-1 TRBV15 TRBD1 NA CATSREDRDYNEQFF TGTGCCACCAGCAGAGAGGACAGGGACTACAATGAGCAGTTCTTC
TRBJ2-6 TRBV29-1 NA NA CSVERGSGANVLTF TGCAGCGTTGAGAGGGGGTCTGGGGCCAACGTCCTGACTTTC
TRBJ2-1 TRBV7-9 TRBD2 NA CASSQGAGAYNEQFF TGTGCCAGCAGCCAAGGGGCGGGAGCCTACAATGAGCAGTTCTTC
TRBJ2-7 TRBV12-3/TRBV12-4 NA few CASSDNTVNSYEQYF TGTGCCAGCAGTGATAACACCGTTAACTCCTACGAGCAGTACTTC
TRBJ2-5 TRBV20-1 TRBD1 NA CSARDSDRGLGETQYF TGCAGTGCTAGAGATAGTGACAGGGGGCTGGGAGAGACCCAGTACTTC
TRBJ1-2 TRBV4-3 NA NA CASSQDFGINGYTF TGCGCCAGCAGCCAGGATTTTGGAATTAATGGCTACACCTTC
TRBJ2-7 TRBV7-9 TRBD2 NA CASSLAGREAGGFGYEQYF TGTGCCAGCAGCTTAGCAGGAAGAGAAGCGGGAGGGTTCGGGTACGAGCAGTACTTC
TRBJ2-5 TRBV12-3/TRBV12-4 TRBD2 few CASTNSGETEETQYF TGTGCCAGCACCAATAGCGGGGAAACCGAAGAGACCCAGTACTTC
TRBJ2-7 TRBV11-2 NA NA CASSGLPGATYEQYF TGTGCCAGCAGCGGCCTCCCGGGGGCTACTTACGAGCAGTACTTC
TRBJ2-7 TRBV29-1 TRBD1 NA CSGLGQGEPYEQYF TGCAGCGGGCTGGGACAGGGGGAGCCCTACGAGCAGTACTTC
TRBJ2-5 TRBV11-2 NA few CASSLGLGTQYF TGTGCCAGCAGTTTAGGCTTAGGGACCCAGTACTTC
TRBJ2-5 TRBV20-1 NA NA CSAPQGPRTQYF TGCAGTGCCCCTCAGGGCCCTCGGACCCAGTACTTC